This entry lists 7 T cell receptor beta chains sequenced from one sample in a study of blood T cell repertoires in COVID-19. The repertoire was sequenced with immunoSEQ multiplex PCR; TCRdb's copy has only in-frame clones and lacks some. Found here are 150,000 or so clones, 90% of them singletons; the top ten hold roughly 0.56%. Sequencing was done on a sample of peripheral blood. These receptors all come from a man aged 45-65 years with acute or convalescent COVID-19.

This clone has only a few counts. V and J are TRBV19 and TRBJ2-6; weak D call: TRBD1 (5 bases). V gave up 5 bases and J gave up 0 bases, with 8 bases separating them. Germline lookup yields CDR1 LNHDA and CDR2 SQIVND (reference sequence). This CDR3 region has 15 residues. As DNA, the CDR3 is TGTGCCAGTAGTGACAGTATCTCTGGGGCCAACGTCCTGACTTTC. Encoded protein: CASSDSISGANVLTF.

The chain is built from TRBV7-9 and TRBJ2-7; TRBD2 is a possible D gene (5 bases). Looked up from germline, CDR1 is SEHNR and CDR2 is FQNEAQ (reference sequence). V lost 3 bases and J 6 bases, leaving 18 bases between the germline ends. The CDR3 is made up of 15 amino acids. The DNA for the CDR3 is TGTGCCAGCAGCTTCCCGAAGGCCTTAGGAGGCGAGCAGTACTTC. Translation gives CASSFPKALGGEQYF. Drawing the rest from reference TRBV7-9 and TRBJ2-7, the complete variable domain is DTGVSQNPRHKITKRGQNVTFRCDPISEHNRLYWYRQTLGQGPEFLTYFQNEAQLEKSRLLSDRFSAERPKGSFSTLEIQRTEQGDSAMYLCASSFPKALGGEQYFGPGTRLTVT.

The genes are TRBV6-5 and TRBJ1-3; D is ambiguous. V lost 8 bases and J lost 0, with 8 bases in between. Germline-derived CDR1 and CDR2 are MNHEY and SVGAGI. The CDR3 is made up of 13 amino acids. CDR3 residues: CASVESSGNTIYF. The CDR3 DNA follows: TGTGCCAGCGTGGAGAGCTCTGGAAACACCATATATTTT.

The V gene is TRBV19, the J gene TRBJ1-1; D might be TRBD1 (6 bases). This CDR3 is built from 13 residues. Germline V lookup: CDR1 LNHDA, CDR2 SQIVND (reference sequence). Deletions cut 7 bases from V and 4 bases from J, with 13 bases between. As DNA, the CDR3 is TGTGCCAGTAATTGGGCAGGGGCCACTGAAGCTTTCTTT. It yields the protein CASNWAGATEAFF.

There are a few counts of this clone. In DNA, the CDR3 is TGTGCCAGTACCACGGGACACCGGAACACTGAAGCTTTCTTT. Amino acids: CASTTGHRNTEAFF. This rearrangement joins TRBV19 to TRBJ1-1; perhaps TRBD1 as D (6 bases). V was shortened by 7 bases and J by 1 base, with 13 bases between the two germline ends. Germline loops: CDR1 LNHDA, CDR2 SQIVND (reference sequence). CDR3 size: 14 residues.

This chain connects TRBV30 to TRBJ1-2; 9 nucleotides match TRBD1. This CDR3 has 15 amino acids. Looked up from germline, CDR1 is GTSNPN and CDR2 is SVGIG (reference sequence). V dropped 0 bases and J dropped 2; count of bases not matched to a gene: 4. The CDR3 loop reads CAWSVQGAWNYGYTF. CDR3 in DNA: TGTGCCTGGAGTGTACAGGGGGCTTGGAACTATGGCTACACCTTC. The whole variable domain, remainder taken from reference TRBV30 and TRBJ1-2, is SQTIHQWPATLVQPVGSPLSLECTVEGTSNPNLYWYRQAAGRGLQLLFYSVGIGQISSEVPQNLSASRPQDRQFILSSKKLLLSDSGFYLCAWSVQGAWNYGYTFGSGTRLTVV.

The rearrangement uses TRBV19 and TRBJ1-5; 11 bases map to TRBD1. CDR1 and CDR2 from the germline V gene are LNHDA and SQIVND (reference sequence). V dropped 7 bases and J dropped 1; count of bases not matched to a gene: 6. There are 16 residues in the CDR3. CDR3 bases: TGTGCCAGTACCCGGACAGGGGGCGAGAGCAATCAGCCCCAGCATTTT. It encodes CASTRTGGESNQPQHF.